The sequence of this TCR beta chain was determined in a study of T cell responses to AZD1222 COVID-19 vaccine. Clones were sequenced by immunoSEQ multiplex PCR, and TCRdb holds only the in-frame ones, with some missing. The sample includes some 150,000 clones, more than 90% of them seen just once. This clone turned up a few times. V lost 5 bases and J lost 1, with 12 bases in between. Germline CDR1 reads MNHEY; CDR2 reads SVGAGI. The CDR3 is 15 amino acids. This specimen consisted of peripheral blood, obtained on day 0 of AZD1222 vaccination. The chain links TRBV6-5 to TRBJ1-3, with D hard to call. This sequence originates from an adult in good health. CDR3 region: CASSPQTPSGNTIYF. CDR3 sequence (DNA): TGTGCCAGCAGTCCCCAGACCCCGTCTGGAAACACCATATATTTT.